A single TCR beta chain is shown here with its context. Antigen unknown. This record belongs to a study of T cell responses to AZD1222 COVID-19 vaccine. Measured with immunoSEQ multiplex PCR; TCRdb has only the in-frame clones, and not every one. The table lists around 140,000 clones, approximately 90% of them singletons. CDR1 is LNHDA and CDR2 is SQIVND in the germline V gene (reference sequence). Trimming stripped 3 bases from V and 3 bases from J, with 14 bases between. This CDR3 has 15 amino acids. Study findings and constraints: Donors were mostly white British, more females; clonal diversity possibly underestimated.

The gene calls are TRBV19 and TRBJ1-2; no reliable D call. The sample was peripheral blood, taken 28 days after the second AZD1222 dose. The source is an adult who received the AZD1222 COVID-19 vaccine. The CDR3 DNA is TGTGCCAGTAGTATCCAGGACGGGGATCACTATGGCTACACCTTC. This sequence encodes CASSIQDGDHYGYTF.